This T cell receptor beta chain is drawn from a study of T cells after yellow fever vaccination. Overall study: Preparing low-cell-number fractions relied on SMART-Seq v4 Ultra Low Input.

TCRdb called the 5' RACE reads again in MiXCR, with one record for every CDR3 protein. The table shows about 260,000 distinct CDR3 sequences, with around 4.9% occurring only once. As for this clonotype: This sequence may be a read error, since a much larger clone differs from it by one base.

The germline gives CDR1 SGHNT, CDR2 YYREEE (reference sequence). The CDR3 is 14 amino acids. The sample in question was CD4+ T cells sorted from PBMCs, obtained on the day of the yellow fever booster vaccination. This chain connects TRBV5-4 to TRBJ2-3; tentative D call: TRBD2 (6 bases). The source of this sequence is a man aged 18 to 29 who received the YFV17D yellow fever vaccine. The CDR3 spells CASSSGGNTGTQYF. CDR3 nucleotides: TGTGCCAGCAGCTCCGGCGGGAACACAGGTACGCAGTATTTT.